The 12 T cell receptor beta chains given below trace back to one sample, sequenced in a study of cytotoxic CD8 clonotypes in ibrutinib-treated CLL. Measured with immunoSEQ multiplex PCR; TCRdb has only the in-frame clones, and not every one. This table holds approximately 92,000 clones, more than 70% found once. Specimen: PBMCs, collected after 24 months of ibrutinib treatment. Source of these receptors: a human donor with chronic lymphocytic leukemia.

This chain uses TRBV29-1 with TRBJ2-5; D might be TRBD2 (5 bases). This CDR3 has 16 amino acids. Germline V CDR1 and CDR2: SQVTM, ANQGSEA. Trimming left V 4 bases short and J 0 bases short, with 18 bases between. The CDR3 region is CSVVRSPRRYQETQYF. In nucleotides, the CDR3 is TGCAGCGTTGTGAGGTCTCCGCGGAGGTACCAAGAGACCCAGTACTTC. The variable domain in full, with the rest retrieved from reference TRBV29-1 and TRBJ2-5, is SAVISQKPSRDICQRGTSLTIQCQVDSQVTMMFWYRQQPGQSLTLIATANQGSEATYESGFVIDKFPISRPNLTFSTLTVSNMSPEDSSIYLCSVVRSPRRYQETQYFGPGTRLLVL.

This chain uses TRBV29-1 with TRBJ2-3; TRBD2 is a possible D gene (6 bases). Germline CDR1 SQVTM, CDR2 ANQGSEA. V dropped 3 bases and J dropped 1 base, with 8 bases sitting between them. CDR3 size: 13 residues. The CDR3 reads CSVEGLRTDTQYF. The CDR3 coding sequence is TGCAGCGTTGAGGGACTCCGCACAGATACGCAGTATTTT.

This clone was found once. The chain is built from TRBV27 and TRBJ2-2, with 9 bases aligning to TRBD1. CDR1 is MNHEY, CDR2 SMNVEV, per germline (reference sequence). Germline trimming cut 6 bases from V and 5 bases from J; bases unmatched to any gene: 4. The CDR3 is made up of 14 amino acids. This CDR3 is CASRSTGGTGELFF. As DNA, the CDR3 is TGTGCCAGCAGGTCGACAGGGGGAACCGGGGAGCTGTTTTTT.

This clone was found once. This chain connects TRBV27 to TRBJ2-7; TRBD1 is a possible D gene (6 bases). The germline V gene encodes CDR1 MNHEY and CDR2 SMNVEV (reference sequence). The CDR3 runs to 13 residues. V lost 3 bases to trimming and J lost 3 bases, with 9 bases between them. CDR3 DNA: TGTGCCAGCAGTTTGAGGGGGAACTACGAGCAGTACTTC. Its protein is CASSLRGNYEQYF.

This clone turned up a few times. The chain recombines TRBV18 with TRBJ2-7; D possibly corresponds to TRBD1 (6 bases). CDR1 and CDR2 (germline): KGHSH, LQKENI. This CDR3 region has 13 residues. Deletions cut 1 base from V and 6 bases from J, with 10 bases between. DNA of the CDR3: TGTGCCAGCTCACCACTTCAAGGGGGCGAGCAGTACTTC. Translation gives CASSPLQGGEQYF.

The chain joins TRBV4-3 to TRBJ1-2, with a possible D match to TRBD1 (5 bases). This CDR3 region has 19 residues. Looked up from germline, CDR1 is LGHNA and CDR2 is YSLEER. V dropped 1 base and J dropped 4 bases, with 25 bases sitting between them. The CDR3 DNA is TGCGCCAGCAGCCAAGGGTGGCCTTGGACACCGGGGCTAAGCTATGGCTACACCTTC. Residues: CASSQGWPWTPGLSYGYTF.

The genes are TRBV11-2 and TRBJ2-1; weak D call: TRBD2 (6 bases). V lost 7 bases, J lost 0 bases, and 22 bases lay in between. The CDR3 is 18 residues long. The germline gives CDR1 SGHAT, CDR2 FQNNGV. The CDR3, as DNA: TGTGCCAGCACTTCTCTTAGCGGCCTAGGTAGCTCCTACAATGAGCAGTTCTTC. Protein sequence: CASTSLSGLGSSYNEQFF.

The sample holds a few counts of this clone. The rearrangement uses TRBV7-3 and TRBJ2-3; D is unresolved. The V end was cut by 2 bases, the J end by 4 bases, with 7 bases between. CDR3 length equals 13 residues. Germline CDR1 and CDR2: SGHTA and FQGTGA. CDR3 in amino acids: CASSLLGPDTQYF. The CDR3 nucleotides read TGTGCCAGCAGCTTACTGGGTCCAGATACGCAGTATTTT.

CDR3 protein: CASTGTGSGNTIYF. CDR3 nucleotide sequence: TGTGCCAGCACCGGCACAGGCTCTGGAAACACCATATATTTT. This chain links TRBV2 with TRBJ1-3, with D tentatively TRBD1 (5 bases). Germline lookup yields CDR1 SNHLY and CDR2 FYNNEI. V shed 7 bases and J shed 0 bases, with 10 bases lying between them. The CDR3 extends over 14 amino acids.

The chain links TRBV4-2 to TRBJ2-3; TRBD2 matches 7 bases. The CDR3 runs to 17 residues. The germline gives CDR1 LGHNA, CDR2 YNFKEQ. After removal of 3 bases from V and 0 bases from J, the junction contained 9 bases not matched to a gene. The CDR3 region is CASSQGGLPVSTDTQYF. The CDR3, as DNA: TGTGCCAGCAGCCAGGGGGGACTACCGGTAAGCACAGATACGCAGTATTTT.

This chain links TRBV9 with TRBJ2-4; maybe TRBD1 (6 bases). The CDR3 contains 15 residues. Germline V gene sequence: CDR1 SGDLS, CDR2 YYNGEE. The V gene lost 3 bases and the J gene lost 0 bases, with 10 bases spanning the gap. CDR3: CASSAGQLAKNIQYF. The DNA for the CDR3 is TGTGCCAGCAGCGCAGGACAGCTAGCCAAAAACATTCAGTACTTC.

The J gene is TRBJ2-7, the V gene TRBV7-9; D is tentatively TRBD1 or TRBD2 (5 bases each). The germline V and J ends were trimmed by 5 bases and 2 bases, with 13 bases remaining between them. Germline CDR1 reads SEHNR; CDR2 reads FQNEAQ (reference sequence). The CDR3 covers 14 residues. The CDR3 DNA is TGTGCCAGCAGCCCTACCGGGACCACCTACGAGCAGTACTTC. Translated, it gives CASSPTGTTYEQYF.